This TCR beta chain was obtained from a study of vaccination and CD4 T cells after COVID-19. The treatment here: roughly ten-day PBMC culture with coronavirus spike peptide pools or control peptides (ViraFEST assay). In regard to this clonotype: What it binds is unknown. Mismatch with germline at one junction end may stem from a read error.

Cultured CD4+ T cells had their DNA profiled by the Oncomine TCR Beta short-read assay. MiXCR was run by TCRdb on the PCR reads, yielding one entry per CDR3 protein. There are about 13,000 distinct CDR3 sequences in the sample; 50% to 75% occur only once, and roughly 21% lies in the top ten. CDR3 length equals 15 residues. The germline V gene has CDR1 SEHNR and CDR2 FQNEAQ (reference sequence). Sequenced: CD4+ T cells from blood, cultured in vitro. The receptor was isolated from a human donor who had recovered from COVID-19. V usage is TRBV7-9 and J usage is TRBJ2-1, with a tentative D call TRBD1 (5 bases). The CDR3 reads CASSLGAASGDEQFF. CDR3 in DNA: TGTGCCAGCAGTTTAGGGGCAGCTAGTGGCGATGAGCAGTTCTTC.